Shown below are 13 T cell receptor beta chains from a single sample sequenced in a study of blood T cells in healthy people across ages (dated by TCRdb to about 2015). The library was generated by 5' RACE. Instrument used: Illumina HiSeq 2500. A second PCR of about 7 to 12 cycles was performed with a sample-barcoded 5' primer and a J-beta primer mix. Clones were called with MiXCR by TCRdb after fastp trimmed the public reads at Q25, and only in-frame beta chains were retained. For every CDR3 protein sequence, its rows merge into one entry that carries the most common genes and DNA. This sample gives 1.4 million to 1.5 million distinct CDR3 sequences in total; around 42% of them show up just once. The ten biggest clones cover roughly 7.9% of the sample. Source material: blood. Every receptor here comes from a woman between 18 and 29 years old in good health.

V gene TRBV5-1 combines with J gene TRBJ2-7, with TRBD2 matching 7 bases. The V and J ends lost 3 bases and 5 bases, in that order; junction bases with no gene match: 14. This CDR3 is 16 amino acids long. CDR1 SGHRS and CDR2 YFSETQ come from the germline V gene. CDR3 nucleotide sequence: TGCGCCAGCAGCTCTCGGGGTTGGGGCGCGGGGGACGAGCAGTACTTC. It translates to CASSSRGWGAGDEQYF. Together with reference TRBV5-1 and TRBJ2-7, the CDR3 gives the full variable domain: KAGVTQTPRYLIKTRGQQVTLSCSPISGHRSVSWYQQTPGQGLQFLFEYFSETQRNKGNFPGRFSGRQFSNSRSEMNVSTLELGDSALYLCASSSRGWGAGDEQYFGPGTRLTVT.

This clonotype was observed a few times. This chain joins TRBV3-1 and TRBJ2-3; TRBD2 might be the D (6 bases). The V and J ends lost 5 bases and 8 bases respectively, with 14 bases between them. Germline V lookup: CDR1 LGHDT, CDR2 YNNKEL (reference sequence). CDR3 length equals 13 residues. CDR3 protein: CASSSGGTCTQYF. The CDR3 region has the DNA TGTGCCAGCAGCTCCGGGGGAACCTGTACGCAGTATTTT.

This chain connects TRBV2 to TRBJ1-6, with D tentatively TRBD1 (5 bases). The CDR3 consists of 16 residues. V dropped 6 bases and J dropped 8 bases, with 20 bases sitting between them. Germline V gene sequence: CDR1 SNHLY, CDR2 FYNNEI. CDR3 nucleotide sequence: TGTGCCAGCAGCCGAGAGGGACCCCTTCAGGATTCACCCCTCCACTTT. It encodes CASSREGPLQDSPLHF.

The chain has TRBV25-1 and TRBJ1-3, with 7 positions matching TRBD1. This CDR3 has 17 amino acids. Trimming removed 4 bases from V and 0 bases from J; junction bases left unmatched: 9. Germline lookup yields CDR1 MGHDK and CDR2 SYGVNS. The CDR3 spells CASSASRTGPSGNTIYF. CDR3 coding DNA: TGTGCCAGCAGTGCCTCGAGGACAGGCCCCTCTGGAAACACCATATATTTT.

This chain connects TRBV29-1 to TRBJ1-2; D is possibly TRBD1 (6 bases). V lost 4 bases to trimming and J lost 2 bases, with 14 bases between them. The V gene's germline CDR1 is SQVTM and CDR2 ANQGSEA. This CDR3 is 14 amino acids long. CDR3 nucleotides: TGCAGCGTTGGAAGACAGGACACAAACTATGGCTACACCTTC. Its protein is CSVGRQDTNYGYTF.

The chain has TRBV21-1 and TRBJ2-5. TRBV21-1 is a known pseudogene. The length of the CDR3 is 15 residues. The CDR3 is CASSKGHRLEETQYF. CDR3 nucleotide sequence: TGTGCCAGCAGCAAAGGACACAGACTCGAAGAGACCCAGTACTTC.

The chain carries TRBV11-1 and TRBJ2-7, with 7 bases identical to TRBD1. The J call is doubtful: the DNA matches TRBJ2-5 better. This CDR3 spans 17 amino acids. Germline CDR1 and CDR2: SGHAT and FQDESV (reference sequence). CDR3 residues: CASSLGTDRVARETQYF. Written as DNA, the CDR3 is TGTGCCAGCAGCCTCGGGACCGACAGGGTTGCTAGGGAGACCCAGTACTTC.

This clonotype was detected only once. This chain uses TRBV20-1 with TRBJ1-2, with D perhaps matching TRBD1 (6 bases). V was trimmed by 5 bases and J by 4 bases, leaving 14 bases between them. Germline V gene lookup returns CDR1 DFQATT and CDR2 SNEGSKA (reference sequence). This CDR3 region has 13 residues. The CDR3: CSAGGGGSYGYTF. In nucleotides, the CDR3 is TGCAGTGCTGGTGGGGGGGGCTCCTATGGCTACACCTTC.

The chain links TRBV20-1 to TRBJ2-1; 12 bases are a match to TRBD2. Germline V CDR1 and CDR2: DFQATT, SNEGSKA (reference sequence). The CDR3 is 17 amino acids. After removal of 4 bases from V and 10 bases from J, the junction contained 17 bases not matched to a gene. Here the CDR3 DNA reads TGCAGTGCTACCACTGCATGGACTAGCGGGAATGGGTTAGAGCAGTTCTTC. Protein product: CSATTAWTSGNGLEQFF.

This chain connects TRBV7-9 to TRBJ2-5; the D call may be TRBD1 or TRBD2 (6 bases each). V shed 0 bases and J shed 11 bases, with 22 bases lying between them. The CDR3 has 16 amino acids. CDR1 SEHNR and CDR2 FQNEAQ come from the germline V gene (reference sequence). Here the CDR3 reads CASSLAPGASYNEQYF. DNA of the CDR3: TGTGCCAGCAGCTTAGCGCCGGGGGCGAGCTACAATGAGCAGTACTTC.

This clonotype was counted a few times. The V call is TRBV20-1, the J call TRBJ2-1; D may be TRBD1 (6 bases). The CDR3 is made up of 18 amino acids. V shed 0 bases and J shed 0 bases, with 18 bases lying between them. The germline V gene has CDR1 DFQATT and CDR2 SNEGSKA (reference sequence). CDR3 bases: TGCAGTGCTAGAGATTCGGGCGCGGGCAGGGGCTCCTACAATGAGCAGTTCTTC. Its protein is CSARDSGAGRGSYNEQFF.

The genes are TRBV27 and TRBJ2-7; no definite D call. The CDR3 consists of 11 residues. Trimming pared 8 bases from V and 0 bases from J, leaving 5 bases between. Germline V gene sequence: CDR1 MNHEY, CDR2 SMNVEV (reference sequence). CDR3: CASENSYEQYF. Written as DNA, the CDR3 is TGTGCCAGCGAAAACTCCTACGAGCAGTACTTC.

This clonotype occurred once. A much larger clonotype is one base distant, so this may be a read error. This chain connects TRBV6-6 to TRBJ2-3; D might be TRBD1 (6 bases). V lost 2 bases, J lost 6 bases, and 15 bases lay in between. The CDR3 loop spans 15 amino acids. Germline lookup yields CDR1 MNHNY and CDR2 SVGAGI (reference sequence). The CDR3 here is CASSYTGRGADTQYF. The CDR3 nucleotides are TGTGCCAGCAGTTACACGGGCAGGGGAGCGGATACGCAGTATTTT.